This T cell receptor (beta chain) was sequenced during a study of blood T cells in healthy people across ages. PCR was performed a second time for about 6 to 12 cycles using a sample-barcoded 5' primer and a J-beta primer mix. TCRdb ran MiXCR on the 5' RACE reads and lists one entry per CDR3 protein. The sample records roughly 1,000,000 distinct CDR3 sequences, less than 25% being singletons. This CDR3 spans 14 amino acids. V gave up 3 bases and J gave up 5 bases; unmatched junction bases: 4. In germline, CDR1 is SGHNT, CDR2 YENEEA. This sample was shared with a second study, whose subject was T cells of mothers and their children. Per that study: For each mother, over 8 million TCR beta CDR3 reads were obtained, and for each child, 2.5 million to 3 million.

J is TRBJ2-3 and V is TRBV11-3; the match to TRBD2 covers 8 bases. This clonotype was obtained from a girl aged 2-10 years in good health. Material for sequencing was blood. The CDR3 DNA reads TGTGCCAGCAGCTTGGCGGGGGGCGGAGATACGCAGTATTTT. This translates into CASSLAGGGDTQYF.